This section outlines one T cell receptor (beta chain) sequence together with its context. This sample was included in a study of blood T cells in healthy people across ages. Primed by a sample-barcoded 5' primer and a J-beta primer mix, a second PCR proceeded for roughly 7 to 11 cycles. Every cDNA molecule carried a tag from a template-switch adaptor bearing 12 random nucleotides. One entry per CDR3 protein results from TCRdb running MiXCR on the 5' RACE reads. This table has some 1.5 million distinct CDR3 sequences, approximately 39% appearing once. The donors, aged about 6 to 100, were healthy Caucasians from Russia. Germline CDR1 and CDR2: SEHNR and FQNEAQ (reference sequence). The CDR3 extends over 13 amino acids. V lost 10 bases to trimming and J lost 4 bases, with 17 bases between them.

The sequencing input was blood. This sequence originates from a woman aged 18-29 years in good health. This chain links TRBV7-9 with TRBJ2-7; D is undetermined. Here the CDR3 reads CATDSDPSYEQYF. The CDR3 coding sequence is TGTGCCACCGATTCGGATCCTTCTTACGAGCAGTACTTC.